This T cell receptor beta chain was recovered during a study of blood T cell repertoires in COVID-19. Across the whole study: Acute and convalescent COVID-19 samples came from the United States, Italy and Spain. T cells, B-cell-depleted T cells, or PBMCs supplied cDNA or gDNA.

This clone was seen once. The CDR3 extends over 16 amino acids. The germline V gene has CDR1 LGHNT and CDR2 FRNRAP. V shed 5 bases and J 3 bases; nucleotides not matched to a gene: 10. Per the original methods: Estimation of nucleated cell counts was performed using reference gene primer amplification. The assay was immunoSEQ multiplex PCR, and TCRdb's table has in-frame clones only and misses some. The DNA was the basis for D and trimming; V, J and clone size are from that table. Here the sample spans tens of thousands of clones, 80% to 85% being singletons. V usage is TRBV12-5 and J usage is TRBJ2-3, with 8 bases matching TRBD1. Input material: peripheral blood. The receptor was derived from a human donor in a cohort sampled during active COVID-19. The CDR3 DNA sequence: TGTGCTAGTGGTCCGGAATACGGACAGGGAACAGATACGCAGTATTTT. Protein product: CASGPEYGQGTDTQYF.